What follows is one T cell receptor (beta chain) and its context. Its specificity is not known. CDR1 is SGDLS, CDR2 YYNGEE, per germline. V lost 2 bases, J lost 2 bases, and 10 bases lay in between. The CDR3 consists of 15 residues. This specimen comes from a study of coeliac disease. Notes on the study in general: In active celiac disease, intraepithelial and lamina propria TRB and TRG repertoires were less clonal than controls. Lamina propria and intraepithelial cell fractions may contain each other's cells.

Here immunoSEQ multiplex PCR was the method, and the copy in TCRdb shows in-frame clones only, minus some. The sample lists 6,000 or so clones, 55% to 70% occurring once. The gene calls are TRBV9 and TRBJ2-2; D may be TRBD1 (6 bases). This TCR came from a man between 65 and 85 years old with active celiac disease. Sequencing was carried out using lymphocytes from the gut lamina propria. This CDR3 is CASSVGTYNTGELFF. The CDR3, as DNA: TGTGCCAGCAGCGTCGGGACATACAACACCGGGGAGCTGTTTTTT. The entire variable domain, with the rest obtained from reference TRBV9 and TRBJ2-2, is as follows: DSGVTQTPKHLITATGQRVTLRCSPRSGDLSVYWYQQSLDQGLQFLIQYYNGEERAKGNILERFSAQQFPDLHSELNLSSLELGDSALYFCASSVGTYNTGELFFGEGSRLTVL.